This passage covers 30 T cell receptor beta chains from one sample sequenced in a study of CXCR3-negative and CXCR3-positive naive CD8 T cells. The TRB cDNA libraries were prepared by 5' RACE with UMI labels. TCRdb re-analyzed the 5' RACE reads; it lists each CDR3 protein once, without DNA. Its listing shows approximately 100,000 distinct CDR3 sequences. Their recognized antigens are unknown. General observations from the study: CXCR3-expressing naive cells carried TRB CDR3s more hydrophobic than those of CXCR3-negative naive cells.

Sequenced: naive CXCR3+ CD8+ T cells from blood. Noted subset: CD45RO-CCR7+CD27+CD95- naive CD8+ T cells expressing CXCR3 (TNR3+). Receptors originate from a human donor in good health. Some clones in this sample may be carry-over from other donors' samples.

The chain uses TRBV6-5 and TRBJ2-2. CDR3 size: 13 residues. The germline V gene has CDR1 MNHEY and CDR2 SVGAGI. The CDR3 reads CASSITNTGELFF.

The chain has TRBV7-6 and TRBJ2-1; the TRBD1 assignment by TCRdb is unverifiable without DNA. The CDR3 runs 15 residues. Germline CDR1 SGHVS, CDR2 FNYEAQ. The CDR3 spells CASSDRQGTYNEQLF.

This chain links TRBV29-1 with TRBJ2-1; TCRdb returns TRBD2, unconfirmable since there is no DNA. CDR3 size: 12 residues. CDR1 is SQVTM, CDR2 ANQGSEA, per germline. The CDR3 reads CSVGFSGREQFF.

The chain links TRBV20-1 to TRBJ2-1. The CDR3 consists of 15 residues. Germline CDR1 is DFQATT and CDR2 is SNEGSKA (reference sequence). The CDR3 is CSARDLSHPYNEQFF.

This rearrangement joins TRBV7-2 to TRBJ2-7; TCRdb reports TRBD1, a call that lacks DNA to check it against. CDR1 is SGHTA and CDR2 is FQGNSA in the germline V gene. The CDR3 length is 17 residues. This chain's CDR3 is CASSLELSQGSSYEQYF.

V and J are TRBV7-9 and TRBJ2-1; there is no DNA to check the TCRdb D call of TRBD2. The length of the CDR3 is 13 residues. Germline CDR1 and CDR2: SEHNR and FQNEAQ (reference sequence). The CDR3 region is CASSLLEGNEQFF.

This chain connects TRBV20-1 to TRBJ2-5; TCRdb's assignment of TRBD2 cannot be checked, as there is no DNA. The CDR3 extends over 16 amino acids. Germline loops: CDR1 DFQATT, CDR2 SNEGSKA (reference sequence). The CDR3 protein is CSAREELAGLRETQYF.

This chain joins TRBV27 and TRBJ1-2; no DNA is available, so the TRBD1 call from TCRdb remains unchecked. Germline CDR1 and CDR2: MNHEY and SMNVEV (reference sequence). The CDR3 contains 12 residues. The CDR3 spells CASYRANYGYTF.

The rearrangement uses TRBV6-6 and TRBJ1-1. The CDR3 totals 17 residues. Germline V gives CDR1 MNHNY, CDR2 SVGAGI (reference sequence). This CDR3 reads CASSSLPGPRKNTEAFF.

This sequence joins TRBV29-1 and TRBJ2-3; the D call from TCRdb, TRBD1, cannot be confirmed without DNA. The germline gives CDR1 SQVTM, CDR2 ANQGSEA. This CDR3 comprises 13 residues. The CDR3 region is CSVVDRNTDTQYF.

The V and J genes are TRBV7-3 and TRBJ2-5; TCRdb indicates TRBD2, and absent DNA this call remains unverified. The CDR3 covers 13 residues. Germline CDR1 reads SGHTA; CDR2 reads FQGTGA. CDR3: CASSSPPQETQYF.

This chain's CDR3 is CASSKVVVRNTEAFF. The rearrangement joins TRBV21-1 to TRBJ1-1. TRBV21-1 is listed as a pseudogene. The CDR3 is made up of 15 amino acids.

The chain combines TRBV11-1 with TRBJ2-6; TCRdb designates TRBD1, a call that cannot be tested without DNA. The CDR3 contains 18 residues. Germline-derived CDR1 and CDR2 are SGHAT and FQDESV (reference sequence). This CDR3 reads CASSFRGEGYSGANVLTF.

The CDR3 region is CASRAAYNEQFF. The chain carries TRBV19 and TRBJ2-1. The CDR3 sequence is 12 residues long. Germline V gene sequence: CDR1 LNHDA, CDR2 SQIVND (reference sequence).

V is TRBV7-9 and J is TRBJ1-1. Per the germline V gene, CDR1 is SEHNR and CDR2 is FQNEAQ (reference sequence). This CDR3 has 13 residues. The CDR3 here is CASRPYMNTEAFF.

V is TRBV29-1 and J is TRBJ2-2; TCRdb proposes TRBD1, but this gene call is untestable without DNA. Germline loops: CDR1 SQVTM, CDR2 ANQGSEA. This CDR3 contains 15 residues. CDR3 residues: CSVDLGQTNTGELFF.

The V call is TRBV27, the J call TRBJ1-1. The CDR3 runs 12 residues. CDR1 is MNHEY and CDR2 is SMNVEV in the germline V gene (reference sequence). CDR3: CASSKGNTEAFF.

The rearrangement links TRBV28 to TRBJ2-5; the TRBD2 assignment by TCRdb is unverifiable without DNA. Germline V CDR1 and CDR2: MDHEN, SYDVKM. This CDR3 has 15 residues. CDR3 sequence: CASNRGLAGKETQYF.

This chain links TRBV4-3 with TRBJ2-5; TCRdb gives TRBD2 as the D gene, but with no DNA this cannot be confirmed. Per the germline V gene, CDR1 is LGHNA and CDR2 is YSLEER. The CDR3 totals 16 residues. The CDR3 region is CASSQDRAGVQETQYF.

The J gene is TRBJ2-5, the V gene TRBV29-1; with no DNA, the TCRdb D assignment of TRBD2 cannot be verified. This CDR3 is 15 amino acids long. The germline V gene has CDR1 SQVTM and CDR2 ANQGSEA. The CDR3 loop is CSVSGLAGVKETQYF.

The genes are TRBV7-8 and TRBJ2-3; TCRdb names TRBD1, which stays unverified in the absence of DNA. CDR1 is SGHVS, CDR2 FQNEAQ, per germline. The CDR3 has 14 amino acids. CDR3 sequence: CASFRPPLTDTQYF. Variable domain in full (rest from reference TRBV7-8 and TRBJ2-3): GAGVSQSPRYKVAKRGQDVALRCDPISGHVSLFWYQQALGQGPEFLTYFQNEAQLDKSGLPSDRFFAERPEGSVSTLKIQRTQQEDSAVYLCASFRPPLTDTQYFGPGTRLTVL.

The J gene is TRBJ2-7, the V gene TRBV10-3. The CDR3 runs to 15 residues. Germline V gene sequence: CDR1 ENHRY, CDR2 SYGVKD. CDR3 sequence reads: CAISDPETQSVEQYF.

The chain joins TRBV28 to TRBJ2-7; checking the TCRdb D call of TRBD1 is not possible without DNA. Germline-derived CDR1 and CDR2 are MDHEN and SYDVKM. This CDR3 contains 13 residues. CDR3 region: CASSSRTQPPEYF. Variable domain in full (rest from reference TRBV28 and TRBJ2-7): DVKVTQSSRYLVKRTGEKVFLECVQDMDHENMFWYRQDPGLGLRLIYFSYDVKMKEKGDIPEGYSVSREKKERFSLILESASTNQTSMYLCASSSRTQPPEYFGPGTRLTVT.

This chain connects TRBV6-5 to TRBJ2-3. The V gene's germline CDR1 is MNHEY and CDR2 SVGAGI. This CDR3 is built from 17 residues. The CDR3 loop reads CASSYSGSMVGVDTQYF.

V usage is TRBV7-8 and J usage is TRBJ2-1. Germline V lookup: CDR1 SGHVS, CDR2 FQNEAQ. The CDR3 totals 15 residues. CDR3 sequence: CASSFGGGSYNEQFF.

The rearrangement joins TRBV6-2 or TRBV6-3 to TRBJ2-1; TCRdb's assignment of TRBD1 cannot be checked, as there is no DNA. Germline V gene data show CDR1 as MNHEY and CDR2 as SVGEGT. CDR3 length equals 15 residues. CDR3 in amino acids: CASSPTGTGYNEQFF.

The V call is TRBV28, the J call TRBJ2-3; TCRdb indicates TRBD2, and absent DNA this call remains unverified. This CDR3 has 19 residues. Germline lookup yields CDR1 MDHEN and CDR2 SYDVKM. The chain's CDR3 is CASSSLNPLAGAERDTQYF.

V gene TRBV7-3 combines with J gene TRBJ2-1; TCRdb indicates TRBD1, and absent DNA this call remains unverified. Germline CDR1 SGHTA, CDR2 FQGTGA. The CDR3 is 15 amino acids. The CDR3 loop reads CASSLTGQGFHEQFF.

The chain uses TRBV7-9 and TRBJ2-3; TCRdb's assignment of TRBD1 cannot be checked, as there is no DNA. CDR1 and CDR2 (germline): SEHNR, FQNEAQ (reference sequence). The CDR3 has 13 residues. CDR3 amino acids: CASRNLGVDTQYF.

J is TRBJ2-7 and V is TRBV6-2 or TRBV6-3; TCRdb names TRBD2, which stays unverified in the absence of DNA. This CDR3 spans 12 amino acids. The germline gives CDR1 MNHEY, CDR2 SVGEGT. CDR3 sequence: CASTGTPREQYF.